This T cell receptor beta chain was recovered during a study of CD8 T cells in ankylosing spondylitis. This clonotype occurred many times. One entry per CDR3 protein, called by TCRdb with MiXCR from the 5' RACE reads. The sample has fewer than 250,000 distinct CDR3 sequences, roughly 10% seen once. V shed 4 bases and J shed 8 bases, with 14 bases lying between them. Germline assignment: CDR1 ENHRY and CDR2 SYGVKD. The CDR3 sequence is 13 residues long. The sample consisted of blood, either unsorted or a sorted T cell fraction (not recorded which). The sequence came from a male donor with ankylosing spondylitis or in good health (not recorded which). The rearrangement links TRBV10-3 to TRBJ1-2, with D perhaps matching TRBD1 (6 bases). CDR3 sequence: CAISGTGSGGYTF. For the CDR3, the DNA is TGTGCCATCAGTGGAACAGGGTCCGGGGGCTACACCTTC.